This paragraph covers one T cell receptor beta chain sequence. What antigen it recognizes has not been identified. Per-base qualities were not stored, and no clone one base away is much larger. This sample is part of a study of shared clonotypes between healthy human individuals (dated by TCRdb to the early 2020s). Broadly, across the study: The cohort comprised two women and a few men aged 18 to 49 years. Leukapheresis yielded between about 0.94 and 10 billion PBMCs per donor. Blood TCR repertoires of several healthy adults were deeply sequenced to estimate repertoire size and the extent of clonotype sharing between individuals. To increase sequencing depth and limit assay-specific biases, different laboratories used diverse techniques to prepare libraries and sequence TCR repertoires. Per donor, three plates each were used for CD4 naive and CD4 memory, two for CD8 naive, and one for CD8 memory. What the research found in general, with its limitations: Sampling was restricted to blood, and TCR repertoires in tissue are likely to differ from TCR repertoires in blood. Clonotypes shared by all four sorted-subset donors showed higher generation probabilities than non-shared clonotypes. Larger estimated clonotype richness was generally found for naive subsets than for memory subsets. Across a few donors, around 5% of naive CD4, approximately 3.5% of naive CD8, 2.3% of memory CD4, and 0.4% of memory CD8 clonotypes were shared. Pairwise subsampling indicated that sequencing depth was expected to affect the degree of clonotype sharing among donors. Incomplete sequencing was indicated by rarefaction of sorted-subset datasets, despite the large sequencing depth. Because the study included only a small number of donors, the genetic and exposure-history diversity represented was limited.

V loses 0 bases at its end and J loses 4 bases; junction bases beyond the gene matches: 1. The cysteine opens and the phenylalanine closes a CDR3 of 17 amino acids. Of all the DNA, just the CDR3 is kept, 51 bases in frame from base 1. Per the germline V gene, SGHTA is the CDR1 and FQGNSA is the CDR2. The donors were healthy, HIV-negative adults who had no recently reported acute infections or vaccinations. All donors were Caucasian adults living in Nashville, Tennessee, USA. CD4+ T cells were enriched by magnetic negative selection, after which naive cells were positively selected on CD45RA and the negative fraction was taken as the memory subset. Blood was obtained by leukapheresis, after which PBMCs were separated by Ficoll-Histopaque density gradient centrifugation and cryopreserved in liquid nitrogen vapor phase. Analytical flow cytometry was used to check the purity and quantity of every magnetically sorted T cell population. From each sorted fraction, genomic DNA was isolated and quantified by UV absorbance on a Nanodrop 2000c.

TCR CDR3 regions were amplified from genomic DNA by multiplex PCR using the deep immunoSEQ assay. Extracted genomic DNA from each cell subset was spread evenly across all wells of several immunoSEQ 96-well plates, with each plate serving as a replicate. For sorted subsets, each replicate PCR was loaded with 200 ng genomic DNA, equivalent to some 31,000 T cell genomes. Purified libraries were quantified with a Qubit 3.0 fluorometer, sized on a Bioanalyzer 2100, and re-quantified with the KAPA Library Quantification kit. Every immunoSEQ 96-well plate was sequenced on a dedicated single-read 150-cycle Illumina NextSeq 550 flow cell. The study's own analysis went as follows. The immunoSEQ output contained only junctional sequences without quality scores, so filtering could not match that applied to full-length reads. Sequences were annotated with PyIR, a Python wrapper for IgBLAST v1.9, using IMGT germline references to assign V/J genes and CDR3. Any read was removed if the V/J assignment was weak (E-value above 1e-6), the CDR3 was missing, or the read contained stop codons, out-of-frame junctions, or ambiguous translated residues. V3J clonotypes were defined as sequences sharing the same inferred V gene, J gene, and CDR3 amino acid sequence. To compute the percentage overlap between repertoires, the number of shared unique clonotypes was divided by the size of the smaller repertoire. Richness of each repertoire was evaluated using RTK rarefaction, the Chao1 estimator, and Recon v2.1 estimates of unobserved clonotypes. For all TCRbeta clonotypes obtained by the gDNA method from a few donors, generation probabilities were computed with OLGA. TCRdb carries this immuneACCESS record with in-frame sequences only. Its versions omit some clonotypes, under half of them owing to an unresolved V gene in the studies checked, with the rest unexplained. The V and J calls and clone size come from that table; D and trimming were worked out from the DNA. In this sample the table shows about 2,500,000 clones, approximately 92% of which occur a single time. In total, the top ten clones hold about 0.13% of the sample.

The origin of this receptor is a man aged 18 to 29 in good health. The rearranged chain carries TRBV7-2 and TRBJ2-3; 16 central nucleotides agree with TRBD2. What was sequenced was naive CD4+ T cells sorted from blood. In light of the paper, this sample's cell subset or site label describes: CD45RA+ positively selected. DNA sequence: TGTGCCAGCAGCTTAGCGGGACTAGCGGGAGGGCCAGATACGCAGTATTTT. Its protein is CASSLAGLAGGPDTQYF.